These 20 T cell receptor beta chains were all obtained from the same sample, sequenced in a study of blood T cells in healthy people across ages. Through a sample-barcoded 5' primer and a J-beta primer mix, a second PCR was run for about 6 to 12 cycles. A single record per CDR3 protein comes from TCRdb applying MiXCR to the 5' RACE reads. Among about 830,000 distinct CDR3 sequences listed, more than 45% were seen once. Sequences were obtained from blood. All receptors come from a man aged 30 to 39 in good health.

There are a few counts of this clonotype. This CDR3 reads CASSFSPGGIDTQYF. The CDR3, as DNA: TGTGCCAGCAGTTTCTCGCCAGGGGGGATAGATACGCAGTATTTT. The V gene is TRBV12-3 or TRBV12-4, the J gene TRBJ2-3; D might be TRBD1 (7 bases). Trimming pared 3 bases from V and 5 bases from J, leaving 15 bases between. The CDR3 covers 15 residues.

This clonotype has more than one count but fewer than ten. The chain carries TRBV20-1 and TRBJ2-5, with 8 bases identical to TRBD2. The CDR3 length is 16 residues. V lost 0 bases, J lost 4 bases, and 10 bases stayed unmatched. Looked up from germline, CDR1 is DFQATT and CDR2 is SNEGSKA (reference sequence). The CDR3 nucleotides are TGCAGTGCTAGAGATGTCCGGGAGGGTCTTATAGAGACCCAGTACTTC. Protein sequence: CSARDVREGLIETQYF.

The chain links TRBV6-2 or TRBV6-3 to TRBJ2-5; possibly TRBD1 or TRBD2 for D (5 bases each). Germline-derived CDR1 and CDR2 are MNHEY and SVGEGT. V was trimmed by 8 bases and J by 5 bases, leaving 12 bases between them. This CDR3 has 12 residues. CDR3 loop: CASGTTRETQYF. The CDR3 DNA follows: TGTGCCAGCGGGACCACAAGGGAGACCCAGTACTTC.

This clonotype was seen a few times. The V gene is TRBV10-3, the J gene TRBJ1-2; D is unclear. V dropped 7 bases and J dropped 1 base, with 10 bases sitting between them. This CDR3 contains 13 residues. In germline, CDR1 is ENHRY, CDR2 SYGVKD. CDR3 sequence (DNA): TGTGCCATCACGGCCGTCCTTAACTATGGCTACACCTTC. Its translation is CAITAVLNYGYTF.

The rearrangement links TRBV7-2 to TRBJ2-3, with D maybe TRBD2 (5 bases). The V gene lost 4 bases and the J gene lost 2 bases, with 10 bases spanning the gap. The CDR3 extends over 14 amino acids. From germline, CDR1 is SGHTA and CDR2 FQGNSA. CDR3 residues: CASSSQRHTDTQYF. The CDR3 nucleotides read TGTGCCAGCAGCTCCCAGCGGCACACAGATACGCAGTATTTT.

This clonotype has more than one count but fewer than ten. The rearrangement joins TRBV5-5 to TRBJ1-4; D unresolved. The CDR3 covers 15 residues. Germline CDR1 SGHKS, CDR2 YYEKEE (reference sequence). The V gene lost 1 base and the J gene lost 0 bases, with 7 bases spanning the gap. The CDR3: CASSLPTATNEKLFF. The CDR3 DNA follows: TGTGCCAGCAGCTTGCCGACGGCAACTAATGAAAAACTGTTTTTT.

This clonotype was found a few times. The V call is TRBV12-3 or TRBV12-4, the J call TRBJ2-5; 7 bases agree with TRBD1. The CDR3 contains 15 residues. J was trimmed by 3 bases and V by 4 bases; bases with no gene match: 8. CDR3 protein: CASSYRDSSKETQYF. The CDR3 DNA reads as TGTGCCAGCAGTTACCGGGACAGTTCAAAAGAGACCCAGTACTTC.

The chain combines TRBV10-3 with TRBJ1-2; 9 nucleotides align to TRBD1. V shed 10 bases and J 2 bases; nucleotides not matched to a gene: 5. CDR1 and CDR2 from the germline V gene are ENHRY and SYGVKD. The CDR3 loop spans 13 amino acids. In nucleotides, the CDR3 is TGTGCCACCGGGACAGGGACCAACTATGGCTACACCTTC. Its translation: CATGTGTNYGYTF.

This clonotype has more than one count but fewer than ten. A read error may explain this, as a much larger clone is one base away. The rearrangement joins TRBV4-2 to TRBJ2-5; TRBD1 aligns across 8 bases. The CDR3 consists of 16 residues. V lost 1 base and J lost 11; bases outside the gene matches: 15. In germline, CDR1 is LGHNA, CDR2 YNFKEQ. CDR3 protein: CASSQVLTGVGNEQYF. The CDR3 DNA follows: TGTGCCAGCAGCCAAGTTTTGACAGGGGTTGGCAATGAGCAGTACTTC.

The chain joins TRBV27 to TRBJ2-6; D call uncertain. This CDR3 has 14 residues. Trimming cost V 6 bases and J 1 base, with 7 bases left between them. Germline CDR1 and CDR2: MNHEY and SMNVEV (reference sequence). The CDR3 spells CASRTGSGANVLTF. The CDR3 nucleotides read TGTGCCAGCAGAACCGGGTCTGGGGCCAACGTCCTGACTTTC.

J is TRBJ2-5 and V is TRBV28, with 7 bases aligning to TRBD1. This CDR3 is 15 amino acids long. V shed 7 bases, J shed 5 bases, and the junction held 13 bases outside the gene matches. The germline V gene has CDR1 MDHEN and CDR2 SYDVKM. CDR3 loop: CASNPNRGAGETQYF. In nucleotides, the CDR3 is TGTGCCAGCAACCCAAACAGGGGAGCAGGGGAGACCCAGTACTTC. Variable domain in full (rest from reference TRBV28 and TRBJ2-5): DVKVTQSSRYLVKRTGEKVFLECVQDMDHENMFWYRQDPGLGLRLIYFSYDVKMKEKGDIPEGYSVSREKKERFSLILESASTNQTSMYLCASNPNRGAGETQYFGPGTRLLVL.

CDR3 sequence reads: CASSQSRPGTDTQYF. The CDR3 DNA follows: TGCGCCAGTTCCCAGTCCCGGCCCGGCACAGATACGCAGTATTTT. This chain joins TRBV10-1 and TRBJ2-3; D gene uncertain. Germline-derived CDR1 and CDR2 are WNHNN and SYGVQD (reference sequence). The CDR3 spans 15 residues. Trimming removed 9 bases from V and 1 base from J, with 17 bases in between.

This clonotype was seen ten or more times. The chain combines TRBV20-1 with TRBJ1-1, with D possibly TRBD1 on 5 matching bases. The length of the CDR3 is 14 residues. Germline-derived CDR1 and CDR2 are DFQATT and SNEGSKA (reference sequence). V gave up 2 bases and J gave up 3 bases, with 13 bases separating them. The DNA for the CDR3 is TGCAGTGCTAGAAGGACCGGGGGAGACACTGAAGCTTTCTTT. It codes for CSARRTGGDTEAFF.

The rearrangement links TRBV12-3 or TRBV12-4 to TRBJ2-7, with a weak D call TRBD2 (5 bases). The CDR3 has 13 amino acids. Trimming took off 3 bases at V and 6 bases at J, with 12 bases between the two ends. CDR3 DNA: TGTGCCAGCAGTTTTCACGGGAATCCCGAGCAGTACTTC. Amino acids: CASSFHGNPEQYF.

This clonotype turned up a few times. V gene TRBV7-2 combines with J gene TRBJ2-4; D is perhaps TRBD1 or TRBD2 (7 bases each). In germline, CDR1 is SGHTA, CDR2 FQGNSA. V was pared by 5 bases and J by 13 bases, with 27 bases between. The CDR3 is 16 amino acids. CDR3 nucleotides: TGTGCCAGCAGCCCGAATCGACAGGGATCGTCGCGGGAGCAGTACTTC. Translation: CASSPNRQGSSREQYF.

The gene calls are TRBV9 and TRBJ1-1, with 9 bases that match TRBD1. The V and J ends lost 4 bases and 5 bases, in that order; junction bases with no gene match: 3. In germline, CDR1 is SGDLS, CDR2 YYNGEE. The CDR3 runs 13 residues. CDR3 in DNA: TGTGCCAGCAGCACGGGGACAGGGACTGAAGCTTTCTTT. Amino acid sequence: CASSTGTGTEAFF.

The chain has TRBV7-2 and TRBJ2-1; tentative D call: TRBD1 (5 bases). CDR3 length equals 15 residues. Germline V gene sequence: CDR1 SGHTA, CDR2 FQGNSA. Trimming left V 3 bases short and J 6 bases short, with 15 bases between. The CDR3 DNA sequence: TGTGCCAGCAGCTTTGATGGGGCCCCCGGCAATGAGCAGTTCTTC. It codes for CASSFDGAPGNEQFF. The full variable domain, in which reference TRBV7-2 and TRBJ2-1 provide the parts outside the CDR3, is GAGVSQSPSNKVTEKGKDVELRCDPISGHTALYWYRQSLGQGLEFLIYFQGNSAPDKSGLPSDRFSAERTGGSVSTLTIQRTQQEDSAVYLCASSFDGAPGNEQFFGPGTRLTVL.

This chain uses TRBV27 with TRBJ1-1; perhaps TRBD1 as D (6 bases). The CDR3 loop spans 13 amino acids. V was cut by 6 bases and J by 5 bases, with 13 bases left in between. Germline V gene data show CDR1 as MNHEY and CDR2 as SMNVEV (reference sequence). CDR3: CASSTLTGTEAFF. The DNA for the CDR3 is TGTGCCAGCAGCACCCTGACAGGTACTGAAGCTTTCTTT.

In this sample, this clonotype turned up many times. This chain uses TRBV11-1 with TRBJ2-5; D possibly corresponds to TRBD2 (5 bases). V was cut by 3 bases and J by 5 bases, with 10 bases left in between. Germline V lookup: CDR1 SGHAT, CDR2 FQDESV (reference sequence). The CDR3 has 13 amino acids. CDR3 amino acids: CASSFGVGETQYF. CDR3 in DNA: TGTGCCAGCAGCTTCGGGGTCGGCGAGACCCAGTACTTC. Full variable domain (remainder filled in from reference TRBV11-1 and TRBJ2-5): EAEVAQSPRYKITEKSQAVAFWCDPISGHATLYWYRQILGQGPELLVQFQDESVVDDSQLPKDRFSAERLKGVDSTLKIQPAELGDSAMYLCASSFGVGETQYFGPGTRLLVL.

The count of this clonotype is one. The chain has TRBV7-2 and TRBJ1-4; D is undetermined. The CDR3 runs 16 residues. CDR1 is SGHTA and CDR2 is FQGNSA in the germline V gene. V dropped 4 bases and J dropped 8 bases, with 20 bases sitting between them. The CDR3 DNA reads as TGTGCCAGCAGCTCCCCCCATGAGGCCACGGGGGAAAAACTGTTTTTT. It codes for CASSSPHEATGEKLFF.